These 25 T cell receptor beta chains were all obtained from the same sample, sequenced in a study of blood T cells in healthy people across ages. The authors ran a second PCR of roughly 6 to 12 cycles using a sample-barcoded 5' primer and a J-beta primer mix. MiXCR, run by TCRdb on the 5' RACE reads, gives a single entry per CDR3 protein. The data hold 1.5 million to 2 million distinct CDR3 sequences, with 28% observed a single time. Specimen: blood. These receptors all come from a woman under 40 in good health.

This clonotype was observed at least ten times. This rearrangement joins TRBV4-2 to TRBJ2-7; D call uncertain. V lost 0 bases and J 2 bases, leaving 20 bases between the germline ends. CDR1 LGHNA and CDR2 YNFKEQ come from the germline V gene. The CDR3 has 18 amino acids. The CDR3 sequence: CASSQDRSSQTLAYEQYF. The CDR3 DNA follows: TGTGCCAGCAGCCAAGATCGGTCTTCACAAACGCTTGCCTACGAGCAGTACTTC.

This clonotype was seen at least ten times. J is TRBJ2-3 and V is TRBV20-1, with a tentative D call TRBD1 (5 bases). Trimming removed 6 bases at V and 2 bases at J, with 12 bases between. The CDR3 totals 13 residues. The germline V gene encodes CDR1 DFQATT and CDR2 SNEGSKA (reference sequence). CDR3 nucleotides: TGCAGTGCGACCAGACAGTACACAGATACGCAGTATTTT. Translated: CSATRQYTDTQYF.

V and J are TRBV20-1 and TRBJ2-5; 9 bases match TRBD2. V gave up 0 bases and J gave up 5 bases; unmatched junction bases: 13. The CDR3 runs 17 residues. The germline V gene has CDR1 DFQATT and CDR2 SNEGSKA (reference sequence). CDR3 region: CSARDQERAGGSETQYF. In DNA form, the CDR3 reads TGCAGTGCTAGAGATCAGGAGAGAGCGGGGGGAAGCGAGACCCAGTACTTC.

For this clonotype: A read error may produce the germline difference seen at one junction end. The rearrangement links TRBV9 to TRBJ1-6, with TRBD1 matching over 9 bases. The CDR3 is made up of 15 amino acids. The germline gives CDR1 SGDLS, CDR2 YYNGEE. CDR3 in DNA: TGTGCCGGCAGCGTTCGGACAGGGGCGGATTCACCCCTCCACTTT. Its translation: CAGSVRTGADSPLHF.

The chain couples TRBV11-2 to TRBJ2-1; 8 positions agree with TRBD1. Germline-derived CDR1 and CDR2 are SGHAT and FQNNGV. The ends lost 4 bases at V and 6 bases at J; junction bases unmatched: 11. CDR3 length: 16 residues. The CDR3 spells CASSSLSGQVSNEQFF. The CDR3 DNA reads as TGTGCCAGCAGCTCGCTGTCGGGACAGGTCTCCAATGAGCAGTTCTTC. Using reference TRBV11-2 and TRBJ2-1 for the parts outside the CDR3, the full variable domain is EAGVAQSPRYKIIEKRQSVAFWCNPISGHATLYWYQQILGQGPKLLIQFQNNGVVDDSQLPKDRFSAERLKGVDSTLKIQPAKLEDSAVYLCASSSLSGQVSNEQFFGPGTRLTVL.

V usage is TRBV29-1 and J usage is TRBJ2-3; maybe TRBD1 (6 bases). Germline V gives CDR1 SQVTM, CDR2 ANQGSEA. Trimming left V 7 bases short and J 3 bases short, with 8 bases between. The length of the CDR3 is 11 residues. The CDR3 DNA reads TGCAGCGACAGGGAAACAGATACGCAGTATTTT. Encoded protein: CSDRETDTQYF.

This chain joins TRBV15 and TRBJ2-5; TRBD1 matches at 8 bases. The germline V gene encodes CDR1 LNHNV and CDR2 YYDKDF (reference sequence). V lost 3 bases to trimming and J lost 1 base; unmatched junction nucleotides: 4. This CDR3 is 15 amino acids long. DNA for the CDR3: TGTGCCACCAGCAGTATCGGGACAGGCCAAGAGACCCAGTACTTC. Translation gives CATSSIGTGQETQYF.

The chain has TRBV5-1 and TRBJ2-3, with unresolved D. This CDR3 is built from 14 residues. Trimming took off 1 base at V and 0 bases at J, with 6 bases between the two ends. From germline, CDR1 is SGHRS and CDR2 YFSETQ. The CDR3 spells CASSLYRSTDTQYF. CDR3 coding DNA: TGCGCCAGCAGCTTGTACAGAAGCACAGATACGCAGTATTTT. Full variable domain (outside the CDR3, taken from reference TRBV5-1 and TRBJ2-3): KAGVTQTPRYLIKTRGQQVTLSCSPISGHRSVSWYQQTPGQGLQFLFEYFSETQRNKGNFPGRFSGRQFSNSRSEMNVSTLELGDSALYLCASSLYRSTDTQYFGPGTRLTVL.

Only a few counts were recorded for this clonotype. V gene TRBV12-3 or TRBV12-4 combines with J gene TRBJ2-2; D remains unclear. There are 13 residues in the CDR3. Trimming took 6 bases from V and 5 from J, leaving 10 bases between them. CDR3 sequence (DNA): TGTGCCAGCAGCCCCCGGCCGACCGGGGAGCTGTTTTTT. Residues: CASSPRPTGELFF.

Concerning this clonotype: Germline and junction disagree at one end, which may indicate a read error. The chain couples TRBV20-1 to TRBJ2-1; 8 positions match TRBD1. CDR3 length: 17 amino acids. The germline V gene encodes CDR1 DFQATT and CDR2 SNEGSKA (reference sequence). DNA of the CDR3: TGCAGTGCTAGTTCGGACAGGGTCCAAGACTTTATCAATAAGCAGTTCTTC. This sequence encodes CSASSDRVQDFINKQFF.

The rearrangement uses TRBV7-2 and TRBJ2-3; possibly TRBD1 for D (7 bases). V lost 3 bases and J 5 bases, leaving 12 bases between the germline ends. The germline gives CDR1 SGHTA, CDR2 FQGNSA. CDR3 size: 14 residues. The CDR3 here is CASSFGGGVDTQYF. In DNA form, the CDR3 reads TGTGCCAGCAGCTTCGGAGGGGGCGTAGATACGCAGTATTTT.

This clonotype was detected ten times or more. The chain recombines TRBV6-5 with TRBJ1-2, with a tentative D call TRBD1 (5 bases). Germline CDR1 is MNHEY and CDR2 is SVGAGI. This CDR3 is 13 amino acids long. V was shortened by 5 bases and J by 4 bases, with 11 bases between the two germline ends. The CDR3 sequence is CASSAGFGYGYTF. The CDR3 nucleotides are TGTGCCAGCAGTGCAGGGTTCGGCTATGGCTACACCTTC.

In this sample, this clonotype turned up once. An end of the junction does not agree with germline; a read error may underlie this. The chain recombines TRBV12-3 or TRBV12-4 with TRBJ2-6, with D perhaps TRBD1 (6 bases). The length of the CDR3 is 14 residues. The CDR3 sequence: CASSPGVGANVPTF. The DNA of the CDR3 is TGTGCCAGCAGTCCAGGGGTTGGGGCCAACGTCCCGACTTTC.

This clonotype was counted only a few times. The V gene is TRBV27, the J gene TRBJ2-5; D is tentatively TRBD1 or TRBD2 (6 bases each). This CDR3 comprises 15 residues. The ends were cut back, 0 bases at V and 11 bases at J, with 19 bases in the middle. The germline V gene encodes CDR1 MNHEY and CDR2 SMNVEV (reference sequence). CDR3 residues: CASSLSMGAPGEQYF. The DNA for the CDR3 is TGTGCCAGCAGTTTATCGATGGGGGCTCCGGGGGAGCAGTACTTC.

The chain employs TRBV12-3 or TRBV12-4 and TRBJ2-1; a weak D match, TRBD2 (6 bases). The J call may not be correct, given that the DNA end is closer to TRBJ2-7. The CDR3 runs to 15 residues. The CDR3 here is CASSLGTSNYNEQYF. In DNA, the CDR3 is TGTGCCAGCAGCTTGGGTACTAGCAACTACAATGAGCAGTACTTC.

The genes are TRBV10-3 and TRBJ1-1; TRBD1 is a possible D gene (5 bases). Trimming took off 6 bases at V and 3 bases at J, with 11 bases between the two ends. Germline V gives CDR1 ENHRY, CDR2 SYGVKD. The CDR3 totals 13 residues. The DNA of the CDR3 is TGTGCCATCAGGGAAGACAGTTACACTGAAGCTTTCTTT. Amino acids: CAIREDSYTEAFF.

This clonotype appeared a few times. CDR3 bases: TGCGCCAGCAGCTTGGTGGTTGGATCACCCCTCCACTTT. Its protein product is CASSLVVGSPLHF. V and J are TRBV5-1 and TRBJ1-6, with no clear D. Looked up from germline, CDR1 is SGHRS and CDR2 is YFSETQ. The CDR3 consists of 13 residues. The V gene lost 0 bases and the J gene lost 10 bases, with 8 bases spanning the gap.

This clonotype occurred many times. This chain connects TRBV18 to TRBJ2-1, with TRBD2 as a possible D gene (5 bases). V lost 6 bases to trimming and J lost 0 bases, with 15 bases between them. From germline, CDR1 is KGHSH and CDR2 LQKENI. The CDR3 totals 16 residues. CDR3 sequence (DNA): TGTGCCAGCTCGTCACCCGGAGGTATCTCCTACAATGAGCAGTTCTTC. It yields the protein CASSSPGGISYNEQFF.

This clonotype was counted between two and nine times. CDR3 DNA: TGCGCCAGCAGCTTCTCGGGACAGGGTTTGGTAAATGAGCAGTTCTTC. It encodes CASSFSGQGLVNEQFF. The chain joins TRBV5-1 to TRBJ2-1, with 9 bases lining up with TRBD1. The ends lost 2 bases at V and 7 bases at J; junction bases unmatched: 10. This CDR3 is 16 amino acids long. Germline loops: CDR1 SGHRS, CDR2 YFSETQ.

This clonotype has a handful of counts. The V and J genes are TRBV9 and TRBJ1-6; D gene uncertain. From germline, CDR1 is SGDLS and CDR2 YYNGEE. There are 12 residues in the CDR3. V lost 2 bases and J lost 7, with 4 bases in between. CDR3 DNA: TGTGCCAGCAGCGTCCAAAATTCACCCCTCCACTTT. It translates to CASSVQNSPLHF.

This clonotype showed up many times. The chain recombines TRBV12-3 or TRBV12-4 with TRBJ2-1, with D unclear. The CDR3 contains 13 residues. V lost 2 bases and J lost 6, with 8 bases in between. The CDR3 DNA follows: TGTGCCAGCAGTTTAAGAAGTAGCAATGAGCAGTTCTTC. Encoded protein: CASSLRSSNEQFF.

The chain is built from TRBV7-2 and TRBJ1-3; D gene ambiguous. The CDR3 length is 13 residues. The germline V gene has CDR1 SGHTA and CDR2 FQGNSA. V was trimmed by 2 bases and J by 4 bases, leaving 6 bases between them. CDR3 loop: CASSLFWGNTIYF. The CDR3, as DNA: TGTGCCAGCAGCTTATTCTGGGGAAACACCATATATTTT.

The chain uses TRBV7-2 and TRBJ2-5; D call uncertain. CDR1 and CDR2 from the germline V gene are SGHTA and FQGNSA. The CDR3 runs 15 residues. V was cut by 1 base and J by 5 bases, with 14 bases left in between. CDR3 bases: TGTGCCAGCAGCTTAGGCCCGGCAGGTACCGAGACCCAGTACTTC. Protein sequence: CASSLGPAGTETQYF.

There are a few counts of this clonotype. The chain employs TRBV7-3 and TRBJ2-5; possible D gene TRBD1, 7 bases. The CDR3 totals 16 residues. Trimming left V 5 bases short and J 5 bases short, with 21 bases between. CDR1 and CDR2 from the germline V gene are SGHTA and FQGTGA. The CDR3 DNA reads TGTGCCAGCAGCCTCGTTAGGACAGGCGGGGCCGAGACCCAGTACTTC. It yields the protein CASSLVRTGGAETQYF.

CDR3 nucleotides: TGTGCCAGCAGCCGGACAGGGGTTGTCACCGGGGAGCTGTTTTTT. Its protein is CASSRTGVVTGELFF. The V gene is TRBV9, the J gene TRBJ2-2; TRBD1 aligns across 9 bases. Germline CDR1 reads SGDLS; CDR2 reads YYNGEE. This CDR3 has 15 amino acids. V shed 4 bases, J shed 4 bases, and the junction held 5 bases outside the gene matches. Variable domain in full (rest from reference TRBV9 and TRBJ2-2): DSGVTQTPKHLITATGQRVTLRCSPRSGDLSVYWYQQSLDQGLQFLIQYYNGEERAKGNILERFSAQQFPDLHSELNLSSLELGDSALYFCASSRTGVVTGELFFGEGSRLTVL.